This TCR beta chain was obtained from a study of T cells in women clearing cervical HPV infection. Study background: No precancer developed; the control's incident HPV16 infection cleared within 12 months. Blood came at first lesion visit for cases, post-clearance for controls. Study-wide findings and caveats: CIN3+ cases had significantly higher TCR repertoire richness than controls, but evenness did not differ.

This table comes from immunoSEQ multiplex PCR, and its TCRdb copy is limited to in-frame clones, with some not included. Its table records 20,000 to 25,000 clones. In the case of this clone: Its antigen is as yet unknown.

The receptor's source is a woman between 18 and 70 years old with a cervical HPV16 infection that either progressed to CIN3+ or cleared (not recorded which). What was sequenced was blood buffy coat.

The CDR3 reads CASSPQQLATSTDTQYF. CDR3 DNA, as far as it was read: TGTGCCAGCTCACCCCAACAACTAGCGACTAGCACAGATACG. The chain has TRBV18 and TRBJ2-3; 7 bases fit TRBD2. With the read ending 3 residues before the CDR3 end, the germline J gene is used to fill in that end. Trimming at V came to 3 bases and at J to 0 bases, leaving 9 bases not matched to a gene. The CDR3 totals 17 residues. CDR1 KGHSH and CDR2 LQKENI come from the germline V gene.